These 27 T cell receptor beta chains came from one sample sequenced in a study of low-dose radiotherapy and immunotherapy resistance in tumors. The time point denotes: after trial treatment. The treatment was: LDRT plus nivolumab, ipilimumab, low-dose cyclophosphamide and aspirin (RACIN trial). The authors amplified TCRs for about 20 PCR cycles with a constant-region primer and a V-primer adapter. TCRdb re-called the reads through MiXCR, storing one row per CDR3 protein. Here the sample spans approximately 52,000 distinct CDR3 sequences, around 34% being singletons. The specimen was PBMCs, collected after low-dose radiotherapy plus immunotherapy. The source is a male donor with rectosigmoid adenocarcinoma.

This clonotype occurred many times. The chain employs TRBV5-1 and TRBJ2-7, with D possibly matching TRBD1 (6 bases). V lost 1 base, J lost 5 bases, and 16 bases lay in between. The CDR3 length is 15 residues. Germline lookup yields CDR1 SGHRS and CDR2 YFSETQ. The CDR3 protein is CASSLQGSPSNEQYF. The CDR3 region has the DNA TGCGCCAGCAGCTTGCAGGGGTCCCCGTCCAACGAGCAGTACTTC.

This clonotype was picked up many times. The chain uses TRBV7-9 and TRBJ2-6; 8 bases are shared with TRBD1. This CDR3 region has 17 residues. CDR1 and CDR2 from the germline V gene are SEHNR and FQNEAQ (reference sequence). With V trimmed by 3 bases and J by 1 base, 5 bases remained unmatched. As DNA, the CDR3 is TGTGCCAGCAGCTTTAGACAGGGGTGGTCTGGGGCCAACGTCCTGACTTTC. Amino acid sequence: CASSFRQGWSGANVLTF.

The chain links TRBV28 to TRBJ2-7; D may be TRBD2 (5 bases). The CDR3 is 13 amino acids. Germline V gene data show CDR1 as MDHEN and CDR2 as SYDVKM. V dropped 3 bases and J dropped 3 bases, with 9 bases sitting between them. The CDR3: CASSLTEGYEQYF. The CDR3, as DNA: TGTGCCAGCAGTTTGACCGAGGGCTACGAGCAGTACTTC.

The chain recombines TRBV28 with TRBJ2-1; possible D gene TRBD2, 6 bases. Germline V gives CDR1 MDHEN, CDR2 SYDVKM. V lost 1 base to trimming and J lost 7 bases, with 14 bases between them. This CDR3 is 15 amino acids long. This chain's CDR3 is CASSLSGGTGNEQFF. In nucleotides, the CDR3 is TGTGCCAGCAGTTTATCGGGCGGGACGGGAAATGAGCAGTTCTTC.

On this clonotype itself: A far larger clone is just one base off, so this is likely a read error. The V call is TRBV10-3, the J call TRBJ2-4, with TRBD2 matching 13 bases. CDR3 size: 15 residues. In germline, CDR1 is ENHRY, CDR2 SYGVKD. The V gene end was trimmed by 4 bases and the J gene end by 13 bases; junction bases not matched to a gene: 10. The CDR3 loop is CAISGLAGGYNEQYF. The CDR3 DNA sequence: TGTGCCATCAGTGGACTAGCGGGAGGTTACAATGAGCAGTACTTC.

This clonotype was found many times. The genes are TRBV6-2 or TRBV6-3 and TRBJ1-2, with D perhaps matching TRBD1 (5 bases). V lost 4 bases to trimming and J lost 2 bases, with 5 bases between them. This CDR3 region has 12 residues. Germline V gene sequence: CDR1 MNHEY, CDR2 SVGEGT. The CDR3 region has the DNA TGTGCCAGCAGTTCAGGGAACTATGGCTACACCTTC. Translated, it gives CASSSGNYGYTF.

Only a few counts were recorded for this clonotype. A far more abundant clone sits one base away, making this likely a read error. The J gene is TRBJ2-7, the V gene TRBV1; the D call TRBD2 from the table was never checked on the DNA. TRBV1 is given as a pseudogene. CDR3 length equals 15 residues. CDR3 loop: CASSQASSQANEQYF. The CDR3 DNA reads TGCGCCAGCAGCCAAGCATCTAGTCAGGCAAATGAGCAGTACTTC.

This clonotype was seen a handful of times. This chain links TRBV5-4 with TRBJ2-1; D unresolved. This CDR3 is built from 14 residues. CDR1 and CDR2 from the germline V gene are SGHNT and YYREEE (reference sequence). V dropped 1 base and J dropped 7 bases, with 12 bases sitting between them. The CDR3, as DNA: TGTGCCAGCAGCTTGCGGGCCCAAGGGAATGAGCAGTTCTTC. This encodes CASSLRAQGNEQFF.

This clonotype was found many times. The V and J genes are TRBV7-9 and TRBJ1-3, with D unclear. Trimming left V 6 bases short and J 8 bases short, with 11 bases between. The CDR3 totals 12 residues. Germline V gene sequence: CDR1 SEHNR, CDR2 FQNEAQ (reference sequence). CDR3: CASREVRDTIYF. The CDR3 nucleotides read TGTGCCAGCAGAGAAGTGAGAGACACCATATATTTT.

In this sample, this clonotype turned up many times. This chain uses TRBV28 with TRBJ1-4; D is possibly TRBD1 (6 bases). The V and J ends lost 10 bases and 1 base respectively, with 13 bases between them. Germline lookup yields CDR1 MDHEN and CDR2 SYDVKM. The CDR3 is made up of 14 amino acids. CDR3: CATYLRGTNEKLFF. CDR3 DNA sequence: TGTGCCACCTATCTCAGGGGAACTAATGAAAAACTGTTTTTT.

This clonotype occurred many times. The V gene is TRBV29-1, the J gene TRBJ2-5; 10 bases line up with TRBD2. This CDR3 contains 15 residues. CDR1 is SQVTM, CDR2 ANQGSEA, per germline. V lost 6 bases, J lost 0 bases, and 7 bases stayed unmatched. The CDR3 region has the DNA TGCAGCGTCTTTGGACTAGCGGAGCACCAAGAGACCCAGTACTTC. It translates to CSVFGLAEHQETQYF.

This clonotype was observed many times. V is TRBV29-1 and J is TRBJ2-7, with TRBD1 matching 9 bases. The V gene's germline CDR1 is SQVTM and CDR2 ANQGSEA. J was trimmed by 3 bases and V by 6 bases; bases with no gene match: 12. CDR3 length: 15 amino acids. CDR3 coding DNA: TGCAGCGTCGACAGGCCGGGACAGGGTGTCTACGAGCAGTACTTC. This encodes CSVDRPGQGVYEQYF.

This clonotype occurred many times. Here the CDR3 reads CASSVAGGAPDTQYF. The CDR3 nucleotides are TGTGCCAGCAGCGTAGCGGGGGGGGCTCCGGATACGCAGTATTTT. The gene calls are TRBV9 and TRBJ2-3, with TRBD2 matching over 8 bases. The CDR3 is 15 residues long. CDR1 and CDR2 (germline): SGDLS, YYNGEE. V shed 0 bases, J shed 6 bases, and the junction held 6 bases outside the gene matches.

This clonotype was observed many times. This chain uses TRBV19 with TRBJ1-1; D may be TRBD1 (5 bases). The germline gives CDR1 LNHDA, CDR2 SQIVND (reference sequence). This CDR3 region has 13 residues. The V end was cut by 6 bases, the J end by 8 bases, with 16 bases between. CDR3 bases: TGTGCCAGTAGCCTAACAAGTTGGGGCGAAGCTTTCTTT. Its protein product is CASSLTSWGEAFF.

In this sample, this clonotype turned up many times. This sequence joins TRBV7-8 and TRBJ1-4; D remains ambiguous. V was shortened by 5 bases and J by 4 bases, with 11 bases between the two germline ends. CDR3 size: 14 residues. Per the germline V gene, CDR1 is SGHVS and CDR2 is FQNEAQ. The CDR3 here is CASSPDGHNEKLFF. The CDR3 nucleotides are TGTGCCAGCAGCCCAGACGGGCATAATGAAAAACTGTTTTTT. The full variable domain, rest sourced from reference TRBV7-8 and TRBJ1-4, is GAGVSQSPRYKVAKRGQDVALRCDPISGHVSLFWYQQALGQGPEFLTYFQNEAQLDKSGLPSDRFFAERPEGSVSTLKIQRTQQEDSAVYLCASSPDGHNEKLFFGSGTQLSVL.

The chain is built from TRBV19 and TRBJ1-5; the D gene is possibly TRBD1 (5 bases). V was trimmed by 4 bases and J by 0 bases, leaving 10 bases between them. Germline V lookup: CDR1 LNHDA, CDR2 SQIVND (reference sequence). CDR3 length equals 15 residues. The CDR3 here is CASSTGTTSNQPQHF. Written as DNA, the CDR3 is TGTGCCAGTAGTACCGGGACGACTAGCAATCAGCCCCAGCATTTT. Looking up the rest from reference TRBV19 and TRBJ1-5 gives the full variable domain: DGGITQSPKYLFRKEGQNVTLSCEQNLNHDAMYWYRQDPGQGLRLIYYSQIVNDFQKGDIAEGYSVSREKKESFPLTVTSAQKNPTAFYLCASSTGTTSNQPQHFGDGTRLSIL.

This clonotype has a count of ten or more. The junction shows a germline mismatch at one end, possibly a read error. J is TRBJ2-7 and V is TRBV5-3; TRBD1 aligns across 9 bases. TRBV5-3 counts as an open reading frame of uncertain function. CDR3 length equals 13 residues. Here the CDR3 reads CASSFGTGNEQYF. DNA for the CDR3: TGTGCCAGCAGCTTTGGGACAGGGAACGAGCAGTACTTC.

The CDR3 reads CASSNDRVEQYF. DNA of the CDR3: TGTGCCAGCAGCAACGACAGGGTCGAGCAGTACTTC. This rearrangement joins TRBV7-2 to TRBJ2-7; 7 positions agree with TRBD1. Germline loops: CDR1 SGHTA, CDR2 FQGNSA. The CDR3 is 12 residues long. V was pared by 5 bases and J by 6 bases, with 4 bases of the junction left unmatched.

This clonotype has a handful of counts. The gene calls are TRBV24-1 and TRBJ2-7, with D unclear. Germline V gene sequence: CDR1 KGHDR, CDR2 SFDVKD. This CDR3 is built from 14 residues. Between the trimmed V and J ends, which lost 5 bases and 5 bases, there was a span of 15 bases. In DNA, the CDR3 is TGTGCCACCAGTGGCCAGCCCGGAATCGACGAGCAGTACTTC. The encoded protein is CATSGQPGIDEQYF.

This CDR3 reads CASSPTSGGAGDEQFF. CDR3 sequence (DNA): TGTGCCAGCAGTCCGACTAGCGGGGGGGCGGGAGATGAGCAGTTCTTC. The chain combines TRBV28 with TRBJ2-1; 14 bases are shared with TRBD2. J gave up 8 bases and V 5 bases, and 8 bases lay outside the gene matches. Per the germline V gene, CDR1 is MDHEN and CDR2 is SYDVKM. The CDR3 runs 16 residues.

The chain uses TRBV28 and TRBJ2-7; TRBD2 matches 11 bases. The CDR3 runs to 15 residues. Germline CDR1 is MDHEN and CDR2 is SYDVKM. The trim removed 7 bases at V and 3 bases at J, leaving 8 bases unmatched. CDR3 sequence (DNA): TGTGCCAGCACCCCACTAGCGGGAGAACACTACGAGCAGTACTTC. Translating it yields CASTPLAGEHYEQYF.

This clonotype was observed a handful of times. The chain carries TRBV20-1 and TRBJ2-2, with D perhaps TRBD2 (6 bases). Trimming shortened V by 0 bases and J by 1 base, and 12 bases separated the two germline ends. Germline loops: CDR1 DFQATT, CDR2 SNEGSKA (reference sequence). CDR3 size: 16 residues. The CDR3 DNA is TGCAGTGCTAGAGATCAAGGGCGGGGGAACACCGGGGAGCTGTTTTTT. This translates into CSARDQGRGNTGELFF.

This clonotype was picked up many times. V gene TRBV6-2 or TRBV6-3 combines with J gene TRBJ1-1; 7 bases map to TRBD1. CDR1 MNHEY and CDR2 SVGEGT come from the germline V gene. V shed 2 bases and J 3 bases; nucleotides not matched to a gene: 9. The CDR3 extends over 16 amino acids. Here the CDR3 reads CASSYPYRGEDTEAFF. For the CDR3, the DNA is TGTGCCAGCAGTTACCCTTACAGGGGTGAGGACACTGAAGCTTTCTTT.

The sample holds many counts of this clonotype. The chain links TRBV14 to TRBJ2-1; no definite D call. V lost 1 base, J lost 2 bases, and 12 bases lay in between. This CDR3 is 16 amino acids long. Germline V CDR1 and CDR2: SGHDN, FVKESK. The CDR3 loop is CASSQGVSLTYNEQFF. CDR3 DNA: TGTGCCAGCAGCCAAGGCGTTTCCCTGACCTACAATGAGCAGTTCTTC.

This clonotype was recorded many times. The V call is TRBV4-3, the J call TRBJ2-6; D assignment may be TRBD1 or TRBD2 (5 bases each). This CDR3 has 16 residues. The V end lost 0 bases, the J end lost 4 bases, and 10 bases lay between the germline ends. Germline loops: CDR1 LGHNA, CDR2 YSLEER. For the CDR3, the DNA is TGCGCCAGCAGCCAAGATGCCGGGGCCGGGGCCAACGTCCTGACTTTC. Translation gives CASSQDAGAGANVLTF.

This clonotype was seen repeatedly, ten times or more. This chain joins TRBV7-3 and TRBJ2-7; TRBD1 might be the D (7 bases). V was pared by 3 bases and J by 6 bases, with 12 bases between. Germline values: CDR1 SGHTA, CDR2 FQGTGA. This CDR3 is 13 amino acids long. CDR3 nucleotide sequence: TGTGCCAGCAGCTTTGCAGGGGGAGGCGAGCAGTACTTC. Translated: CASSFAGGGEQYF.

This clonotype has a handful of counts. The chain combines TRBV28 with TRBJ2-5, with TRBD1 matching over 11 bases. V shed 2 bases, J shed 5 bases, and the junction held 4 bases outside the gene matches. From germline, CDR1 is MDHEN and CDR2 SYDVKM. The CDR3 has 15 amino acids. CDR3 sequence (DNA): TGTGCCAGCAGTTTAGGGGGACAGGGGGAGGAGACCCAGTACTTC. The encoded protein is CASSLGGQGEETQYF.